This TCR beta chain was sequenced for a study of OX40 agonist ivuxolimab in advanced cancers. Notes on the study in general: Still undetermined is the antigen specificity of the expanded peripheral T cells.

Concerning this clone itself: Antigen: not known.

Assay: immunoSEQ multiplex PCR; the TCRdb copy retains only in-frame clones and omits some. Of under 75,000 clones in the sample, around 86% were seen once. The CDR3 extends over 15 amino acids. Germline V gene lookup returns CDR1 SEHNR and CDR2 FQNEAQ (reference sequence). With 0 bases clipped from V and 6 bases from J, the junction kept 2 bases outside the gene matches. The V gene is TRBV7-9, the J gene TRBJ1-6; 7 bases align to TRBD1. The material was CD4+ or CD8+ T cells sorted from blood, obtained in a trial of the OX40 agonist ivuxolimab. This clonotype was sampled from an adult with an advanced solid tumor such as melanoma, head and neck, liver or kidney cancer. CDR3 loop: CASSLAGGGNSPLHF. The CDR3 DNA reads TGTGCCAGCAGCTTAGCAGGGGGCGGTAATTCACCCCTCCACTTT.